The 16 T cell receptor beta chains listed next were all sequenced from one sample in a study of shared T cell receptors in the human thymus. Method: immunoSEQ multiplex PCR; TCRdb's copy keeps in-frame clones and lacks some. There are more than 550,000 clones in the sample; approximately 83% occur only once, and around 0.0099% lies in the top ten. The data also belong to a second study, concerning human thymus T cells.

The sequenced sample was thymocytes. The receptors originated from a girl under three years old with a congenital heart defect.

CDR3 amino acids: CASSTAYTEAFF. The DNA of the CDR3 is TGTGCCAGCAGCACAGCTTACACTGAAGCTTTCTTT. The V call is TRBV25-1, the J call TRBJ1-1; D is unresolved. The length of the CDR3 is 12 residues. Trimming pared 6 bases from V and 3 bases from J, leaving 8 bases between. Per germline, CDR1 MGHDK and CDR2 SYGVNS.

The chain couples TRBV7-2 to TRBJ1-5; D possibly corresponds to TRBD1 (5 bases). This CDR3 is built from 15 residues. The germline gives CDR1 SGHTA, CDR2 FQGNSA. V gave up 3 bases and J gave up 9 bases, with 18 bases separating them. The CDR3 here is CASSFRPGVDTPQHF. CDR3 coding DNA: TGTGCCAGCAGCTTTCGGCCGGGGGTAGATACGCCCCAGCATTTT.

The V call is TRBV7-2, the J call TRBJ2-5; no clear D. Gene TRBJ2-7 matches the end of the DNA better, so the J call may be wrong. CDR3 size: 13 residues. The V gene's germline CDR1 is SGHTA and CDR2 FQGNSA. The CDR3 DNA sequence: TGTGCCAGCAGCTTACTAGAATACTACGAGCAGTACTTC. Protein: CASSLLEYYEQYF.

CDR3 coding DNA: TGTGCCAGCAGTTCTCGACAGGGGAGTTTTGACAATCAGCCCCAGCATTTT. Translating gives CASSSRQGSFDNQPQHF. This sequence joins TRBV27 and TRBJ1-5; 8 bases map to TRBD1. V lost 4 bases and J lost 3; bases outside the gene matches: 11. CDR3 length: 17 residues. In germline, CDR1 is MNHEY, CDR2 SMNVEV (reference sequence).

In its sample, this clone was seen once. The chain joins TRBV6-4 to TRBJ2-2; D possibly corresponds to TRBD2 (6 bases). Germline loops: CDR1 MRHNA, CDR2 SNTAGT. With 3 bases removed from V and 6 bases from J, the gap between germline ends came to 23 bases. The CDR3 spans 18 residues. CDR3 amino acids: CASSEGEVRDRIAGELFF. CDR3 DNA: TGTGCCAGCAGTGAAGGGGAGGTCAGGGACCGGATAGCCGGGGAGCTGTTTTTT.

The gene calls are TRBV7-9 and TRBJ2-3; the D gene is possibly TRBD2 (5 bases). CDR1 is SEHNR and CDR2 is FQNEAQ in the germline V gene (reference sequence). The CDR3 runs 14 residues. Trimming stripped 6 bases from V and 2 bases from J, with 12 bases between. CDR3 residues: CASRPAGYTDTQYF. The CDR3 DNA is TGTGCCAGCAGACCCGCGGGTTACACAGATACGCAGTATTTT.

This sequence joins TRBV5-1 and TRBJ1-1; the D gene is possibly TRBD1 (5 bases). Germline CDR1 reads SGHRS; CDR2 reads YFSETQ. This CDR3 is built from 15 residues. Trimming took 3 bases from V and 4 from J, leaving 16 bases between them. CDR3 residues: CASSYHPQGSTEAFF. The CDR3 nucleotides are TGCGCCAGCAGCTACCACCCTCAGGGTAGCACTGAAGCTTTCTTT.

The genes are TRBV30 and TRBJ1-1; 7 bases fit TRBD1. This CDR3 has 17 residues. J lost 1 base, V lost 3 bases, and 14 bases had no gene match. CDR1 GTSNPN and CDR2 SVGIG come from the germline V gene (reference sequence). CDR3 in amino acids: CAWSPDRQGRRNTEAFF. The CDR3, as DNA: TGTGCCTGGAGCCCGGACCGACAGGGACGAAGGAACACTGAAGCTTTCTTT.

The CDR3 reads CASSHGREQGNTEAFF. CDR3 DNA sequence: TGTGCCAGCAGCCATGGACGGGAACAGGGGAACACTGAAGCTTTCTTT. The chain employs TRBV4-2 and TRBJ1-1; a possible D gene is TRBD1 (6 bases). The CDR3 is 16 residues long. V lost 3 bases, J lost 1 base, and 15 bases lay in between. CDR1 LGHNA and CDR2 YNFKEQ come from the germline V gene.

The chain carries TRBV5-6 and TRBJ1-6, with 9 bases matching TRBD1. This CDR3 is 14 amino acids long. Germline lookup yields CDR1 SGHDT and CDR2 YYEEEE. V lost 6 bases, J lost 9 bases, and 7 bases stayed unmatched. This CDR3 reads CASTPWDRVSPLHF. CDR3 nucleotides: TGTGCCAGCACCCCCTGGGACAGGGTTTCACCCCTCCACTTT.

This chain joins TRBV4-1 and TRBJ1-1; 9 nucleotides align to TRBD1. Germline values: CDR1 MGHRA, CDR2 YSYEKL. The V gene end was trimmed by 0 bases and the J gene end by 3 bases; junction bases not matched to a gene: 11. The length of the CDR3 is 18 residues. The CDR3 here is CASSQDPNRGHGDTEAFF. The DNA of the CDR3 is TGCGCCAGCAGCCAAGATCCTAACAGGGGGCATGGGGACACTGAAGCTTTCTTT.

The CDR3 DNA reads TGTGCCAGCAGCATACTGCAGGGGGACGATTCACCCCTCCACTTT. It is translated as CASSILQGDDSPLHF. This chain joins TRBV5-4 and TRBJ1-6, with TRBD1 matching over 7 bases. The CDR3 is 15 amino acids. Germline V gives CDR1 SGHNT, CDR2 YYREEE (reference sequence). With V trimmed by 4 bases and J by 8 bases, 9 bases remained unmatched.

The chain carries TRBV5-1 and TRBJ2-3; 11 bases align to TRBD2. Looked up from germline, CDR1 is SGHRS and CDR2 is YFSETQ. The CDR3 is 15 residues long. V was pared by 4 bases and J by 3 bases, with 4 bases of the junction left unmatched. The CDR3 is CASSTGLAATDTQYF. In DNA form, the CDR3 reads TGCGCCAGCAGCACGGGACTAGCGGCGACAGATACGCAGTATTTT.

This chain joins TRBV28 and TRBJ1-1; 8 bases are a match to TRBD1. The trim removed 6 bases at V and 3 bases at J, leaving 6 bases unmatched. Germline V CDR1 and CDR2: MDHEN, SYDVKM. The CDR3 extends over 14 amino acids. Here the CDR3 reads CASSSGGFDTEAFF. The CDR3 coding sequence is TGTGCCAGCAGCTCAGGGGGCTTTGACACTGAAGCTTTCTTT.

This sequence joins TRBV7-9 and TRBJ1-1, with 9 bases fitting TRBD1. V trimming: 5 bases; J trimming: 10 bases; junction bases outside the gene matches: 5. The CDR3 sequence is 12 residues long. The germline gives CDR1 SEHNR, CDR2 FQNEAQ (reference sequence). CDR3: CASSTPGQGAFF. The CDR3 nucleotides read TGTGCCAGCAGCACACCGGGACAGGGAGCTTTCTTT.

Only a few counts were recorded for this clone. This sequence joins TRBV2 and TRBJ2-7; D is possibly TRBD1 (5 bases). The CDR3 covers 14 residues. The germline gives CDR1 SNHLY, CDR2 FYNNEI. V shed 3 bases and J shed 2 bases, with 11 bases lying between them. CDR3: CASSDPGNPYEQYF. Written as DNA, the CDR3 is TGTGCCAGCAGTGACCCAGGGAATCCCTACGAGCAGTACTTC.